This T cell receptor beta chain came from a study of B cell selection in AIRE deficiency. Sorted regulatory T cells were CD4-positive, CD25-high and CD127-low or negative. This table comes from immunoSEQ multiplex PCR, and its TCRdb copy is limited to in-frame clones, with some not included. The table shows 20,000 to 30,000 clones, with about 92% occurring only once. The CDR3 loop spans 15 amino acids. Trimming pared 3 bases from V and 7 bases from J, leaving 18 bases between. Germline V lookup: CDR1 ENHRY, CDR2 SYGVKD. The source material was CD4+CD25+ Tregs sorted from PBMCs. The J gene is TRBJ1-2, the V gene TRBV10-3; D might be TRBD1 (5 bases). This receptor was obtained from a human donor in good health. The CDR3 bases are TGTGCCATCAGTGACCGGGACGTACCCCGTAGTGGCTACACCTTC. Protein sequence: CAISDRDVPRSGYTF.